These 9 T cell receptor beta chains were all obtained from the same sample, sequenced in a study of neurological immune-mediated disorders. TCRdb itself ran the 5' RACE reads through MiXCR, one entry per CDR3 protein. Of approximately 85,000 distinct CDR3 sequences listed, around 14% were seen once; the top ten hold approximately 5%. This sample's time point: longitudinal time-point 2. Sequencing was done on a sample of PBMCs. The receptors originated from a female donor with HTLV-1-associated myelopathy (HAM/TSP).

As concerns this clonotype: A much more abundant neighbour one base away suggests this may be a read error. The rearrangement links TRBV11-2 to TRBJ2-7, with 8 nucleotides matching TRBD1. Germline values: CDR1 SGHAT, CDR2 FQNNGV. The CDR3 runs to 16 residues. CDR3 residues: CVSRKNPGQDLYEQYF. CDR3 sequence (DNA): TGTGTCAGCAGAAAAAATCCGGGACAGGACCTCTACGAGCAGTACTTC.

This clonotype appeared many times. The gene calls are TRBV7-9 and TRBJ2-7, with unresolved D. The length of the CDR3 is 12 residues. Germline V gene data show CDR1 as SEHNR and CDR2 as FQNEAQ (reference sequence). V shed 1 base and J shed 9 bases, with 10 bases lying between them. CDR3 sequence reads: CASSLDFSGQYF. CDR3 in DNA: TGTGCCAGCAGCTTAGACTTTTCCGGGCAGTACTTC.

This clonotype was seen ten or more times. The rearrangement uses TRBV12-3 or TRBV12-4 and TRBJ1-6; unclear D gene. The CDR3 sequence is 15 residues long. Trimming took 6 bases from V and 4 from J, leaving 13 bases between them. CDR3 bases: TGTGCCAGCAGCCCTCTGGGCGGATATAATTCACCCCTCCACTTT. Protein: CASSPLGGYNSPLHF.

This clonotype was seen ten or more times. This chain connects TRBV14 to TRBJ2-7, with D hard to call. Deletions cut 2 bases from V and 4 bases from J, with 9 bases between. The germline gives CDR1 SGHDN, CDR2 FVKESK. The CDR3 has 13 residues. CDR3 in amino acids: CASSQTRGYEQYF. CDR3 sequence (DNA): TGTGCCAGCAGCCAAACACGTGGATACGAGCAGTACTTC.

This clonotype was counted ten times or more. The chain links TRBV28 to TRBJ2-7; 11 nucleotides agree with TRBD2. J was trimmed by 7 bases and V by 6 bases; bases with no gene match: 5. Germline lookup yields CDR1 MDHEN and CDR2 SYDVKM. CDR3 size: 13 residues. CDR3 coding DNA: TGTGCCAGCAGCCCTAGCGGGGGGTTGGAGCAGTACTTC. This gives the protein CASSPSGGLEQYF.

V is TRBV11-2 and J is TRBJ1-4; D is ambiguous. The CDR3 spans 15 residues. In germline, CDR1 is SGHAT, CDR2 FQNNGV. The V end was cut by 4 bases, the J end by 5 bases, with 14 bases between. The DNA for the CDR3 is TGTGCCAGCAGCTCAACGAGAGGGAGGAATGAAAAACTGTTTTTT. Translating gives CASSSTRGRNEKLFF.

This clonotype has ten or more counts. The chain joins TRBV9 to TRBJ1-1, with D unresolved. Germline assignment: CDR1 SGDLS and CDR2 YYNGEE. CDR3 length: 14 residues. The V and J ends lost 4 bases and 0 bases respectively, with 10 bases between them. The chain's CDR3 is CASSYPLLNTEAFF. The CDR3 DNA sequence: TGTGCCAGCAGCTATCCCTTATTGAACACTGAAGCTTTCTTT.

This clonotype was picked up many times. The rearrangement links TRBV20-1 to TRBJ2-2; 8 bases are shared with TRBD1. CDR1 is DFQATT and CDR2 is SNEGSKA in the germline V gene (reference sequence). There are 14 residues in the CDR3. Trimming cost V 6 bases and J 8 bases; bases outside gene matches: 11. CDR3 bases: TGCAGTGCCAGATCAGGGGGCTCGTGGGGGGAGCTGTTTTTT. Translating gives CSARSGGSWGELFF.

This clonotype came up many times. The rearrangement links TRBV20-1 to TRBJ2-1, with D perhaps TRBD1 or TRBD2 (6 bases each). V lost 3 bases and J lost 1, with 10 bases in between. Germline V gives CDR1 DFQATT, CDR2 SNEGSKA (reference sequence). The CDR3 covers 14 residues. DNA of the CDR3: TGCAGTGCTAGTGGGGGGCGGTCCTACAATGAGCAGTTCTTC. Translation gives CSASGGRSYNEQFF.